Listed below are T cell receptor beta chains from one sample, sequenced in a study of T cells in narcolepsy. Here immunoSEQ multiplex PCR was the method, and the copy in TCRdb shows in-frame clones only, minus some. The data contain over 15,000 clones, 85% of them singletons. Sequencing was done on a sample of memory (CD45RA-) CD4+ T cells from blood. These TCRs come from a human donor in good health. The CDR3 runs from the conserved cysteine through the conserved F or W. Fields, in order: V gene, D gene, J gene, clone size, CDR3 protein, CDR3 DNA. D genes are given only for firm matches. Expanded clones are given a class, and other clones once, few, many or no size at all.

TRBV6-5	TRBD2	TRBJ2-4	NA	CASSRGLADGNIQYF	TGTGCCAGCAGCCGCGGACTAGCGGACGGAAACATTCAGTACTTC
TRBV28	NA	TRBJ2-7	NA	CASSFTGRQYEQYF	TGTGCCAGCAGTTTTACGGGGCGCCAATACGAGCAGTACTTC
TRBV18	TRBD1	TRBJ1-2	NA	CASSRDRAEGYTF	TGTGCCAGCTCCCGGGACAGGGCCGAGGGCTACACCTTC
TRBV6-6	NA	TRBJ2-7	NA	CASSYTGYEQYF	TGTGCCAGCAGTTACACGGGCTACGAGCAGTACTTC
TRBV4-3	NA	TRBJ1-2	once	CASSQESRGDYGYTF	TGCGCCAGCAGCCAAGAAAGCAGGGGAGACTATGGCTACACCTTC
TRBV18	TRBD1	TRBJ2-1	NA	CASSRRQGANNEQFF	TGTGCCAGCTCACGCAGACAGGGGGCGAACAATGAGCAGTTCTTC
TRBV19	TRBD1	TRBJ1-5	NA	CASRTGGNQPQHF	TGTGCCAGTAGGACAGGGGGCAATCAGCCCCAGCATTTT
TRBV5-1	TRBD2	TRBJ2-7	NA	CASSLAGVSRNEQYF	TGCGCCAGCAGCTTAGCGGGAGTTAGTAGGAACGAGCAGTACTTC
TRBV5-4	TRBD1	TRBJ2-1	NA	CASSATDRSNEQFF	TGTGCCAGCAGCGCCACGGACAGGTCCAATGAGCAGTTCTTC
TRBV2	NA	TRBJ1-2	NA	CASSPGGYGYTF	TGTGCCAGCAGTCCGGGAGGATATGGCTACACCTTC
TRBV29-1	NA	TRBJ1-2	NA	CSVGDPGYTF	TGCAGCGTCGGGGACCCCGGCTACACCTTC